This entry lists 15 T cell receptor beta chains sequenced from one sample in a study of cytomegalovirus exposure and HLA in healthy donors. The study ran its PCR with 60 Vbeta and 13 Jbeta primers. Data came from immunoSEQ multiplex PCR; TCRdb stores just in-frame clones and leaves some out. Seen here are some 90,000 clones, around three quarters observed once, and the top ten hold around 2.8%. The source material was PBMCs. These receptor sequences come from a man in his forties or fifties in good health and CMV-seronegative.

This chain links TRBV4-1 with TRBJ2-5; 8 nucleotides agree with TRBD1. CDR1 is MGHRA and CDR2 is YSYEKL in the germline V gene. The CDR3 is made up of 15 amino acids. V lost 2 bases to trimming and J lost 3 bases; unmatched junction nucleotides: 5. The CDR3 sequence: CASSQSGQGEETQYF. The DNA of the CDR3 is TGCGCCAGCAGCCAAAGCGGACAGGGAGAAGAGACCCAGTACTTC.

The chain uses TRBV6-1 and TRBJ1-4; TRBD1 matches 8 bases. CDR1 and CDR2 (germline): MNHNS, SASEGT. Unmatched junction bases numbered 1, after V lost 3 bases and J lost 4 bases. The CDR3 runs 14 residues. The CDR3 loop reads CASSDRGLNEKLFF. CDR3 DNA sequence: TGTGCCAGCAGTGACAGGGGGCTTAATGAAAAACTGTTTTTT.

The chain's CDR3 is CASTQQNREGGYTF. CDR3 DNA sequence: TGTGCCAGCACCCAACAAAACAGGGAGGGAGGCTACACCTTC. The chain couples TRBV7-9 to TRBJ1-2; possible D gene TRBD1, 6 bases. Germline CDR1 reads SEHNR; CDR2 reads FQNEAQ (reference sequence). The V end lost 7 bases, the J end lost 8 bases, and 20 bases lay between the germline ends. The CDR3 consists of 14 residues.

The rearrangement links TRBV5-8 to TRBJ1-1; 8 positions match TRBD1. The V gene's germline CDR1 is SGHTS and CDR2 YDEGEE. V lost 6 bases, J lost 3 bases, and 7 bases stayed unmatched. The CDR3 contains 14 residues. The CDR3 spells CASTRQGWDTEAFF. DNA for the CDR3: TGTGCCAGCACCCGACAGGGGTGGGACACTGAAGCTTTCTTT.

The chain carries TRBV6-1 and TRBJ1-2, with D possibly matching TRBD1 (6 bases). The CDR3 covers 11 residues. Germline loops: CDR1 MNHNS, CDR2 SASEGT. The V end was cut by 6 bases, the J end by 8 bases, with 10 bases between. The CDR3 protein is CASRQGSGYTF. CDR3 nucleotide sequence: TGTGCCAGCAGGCAGGGGAGCGGCTACACCTTC.

This chain connects TRBV30 to TRBJ1-5; the D gene is possibly TRBD1 (5 bases). Germline CDR1 GTSNPN, CDR2 SVGIG (reference sequence). The CDR3 covers 14 residues. Trimming took off 1 base at V and 0 bases at J, with 7 bases between the two ends. CDR3 residues: CAWSDRNSNQPQHF. In DNA form, the CDR3 reads TGTGCCTGGAGTGACAGGAATAGCAATCAGCCCCAGCATTTT.

This chain joins TRBV4-3 and TRBJ2-1, with D unclear. V was clipped by 2 bases and J by 8 bases, with 16 bases between them. Germline CDR1 is LGHNA and CDR2 is YSLEER. The CDR3 sequence is 15 residues long. The CDR3 is CASSQKTVIADEQFF. For the CDR3, the DNA is TGCGCCAGCAGCCAAAAAACGGTAATTGCGGATGAGCAGTTCTTC.

V gene TRBV11-2 combines with J gene TRBJ2-1; 9 nucleotides match TRBD2. With 3 bases clipped from V and 4 bases from J, the junction kept 4 bases outside the gene matches. Germline V gene sequence: CDR1 SGHAT, CDR2 FQNNGV. The CDR3 has 15 amino acids. The CDR3 bases are TGTGCCAGCAGCTTCGGTAGCGGGGGTTACAATGAGCAGTTCTTC. Residues: CASSFGSGGYNEQFF.

The table lists this clone with a count of one. The V call is TRBV7-3, the J call TRBJ1-6; 8 nucleotides agree with TRBD1. V shed 4 bases and J 10 bases; nucleotides not matched to a gene: 6. The CDR3 consists of 14 residues. The germline V gene encodes CDR1 SGHTA and CDR2 FQGTGA. The CDR3 nucleotides read TGTGCCAGCAGCTACGGACAGGGTGGCTCACCCCTCCACTTT. Amino acid sequence: CASSYGQGGSPLHF.

V and J are TRBV10-3 and TRBJ1-5; 9 nucleotides match TRBD1. This CDR3 is 14 amino acids long. Germline V lookup: CDR1 ENHRY, CDR2 SYGVKD. V was pared by 5 bases and J by 6 bases, with 5 bases of the junction left unmatched. CDR3 in amino acids: CAISRTGVGQPQHF. CDR3 bases: TGTGCCATCAGTAGGACAGGGGTTGGTCAGCCCCAGCATTTT.

This chain connects TRBV29-1 to TRBJ2-3; D uncertain. V lost 7 bases, J lost 0 bases, and 8 bases lay in between. The CDR3 runs 12 residues. Germline values: CDR1 SQVTM, CDR2 ANQGSEA. CDR3 coding DNA: TGCAGCGGTATGACTAGCACAGATACGCAGTATTTT. This codes for CSGMTSTDTQYF.

This clone was recorded once. The CDR3 sequence is CASSQVADSNQPQHF. The DNA of the CDR3 is TGCGCCAGCAGCCAAGTCGCAGATAGCAATCAGCCCCAGCATTTT. The genes are TRBV4-1 and TRBJ1-5, with D unclear. The V end was cut by 1 base, the J end by 0 bases, with 7 bases between. Germline assignment: CDR1 MGHRA and CDR2 YSYEKL. There are 15 residues in the CDR3.

The chain couples TRBV7-9 to TRBJ1-2; 8 bases match TRBD1. V lost 1 base and J lost 4; bases outside the gene matches: 5. The CDR3 sequence is 15 residues long. In germline, CDR1 is SEHNR, CDR2 FQNEAQ (reference sequence). CDR3 region: CASSLVGQGPYGYTF. CDR3 DNA: TGTGCCAGCAGCTTAGTCGGACAGGGACCCTATGGCTACACCTTC.

The chain is built from TRBV28 and TRBJ1-5; possibly TRBD1 for D (6 bases). The CDR3 has 16 residues. The V end lost 2 bases, the J end lost 2 bases, and 13 bases lay between the germline ends. Germline values: CDR1 MDHEN, CDR2 SYDVKM. Written as DNA, the CDR3 is TGTGCCAGCAGTTTACCGCAGGGGTTAGGCAATCAGCCCCAGCATTTT. This gives the protein CASSLPQGLGNQPQHF. Supplemented by reference TRBV28 and TRBJ1-5, the full variable domain reads DVKVTQSSRYLVKRTGEKVFLECVQDMDHENMFWYRQDPGLGLRLIYFSYDVKMKEKGDIPEGYSVSREKKERFSLILESASTNQTSMYLCASSLPQGLGNQPQHFGDGTRLSIL.

The V and J genes are TRBV6-1 and TRBJ2-2, with TRBD1 matching over 11 bases. The germline gives CDR1 MNHNS, CDR2 SASEGT. CDR3 size: 15 residues. V lost 6 bases and J lost 5; bases outside the gene matches: 5. The CDR3 protein is CASRPGQGETGELFF. The CDR3 bases are TGTGCCAGCAGGCCGGGACAGGGGGAAACCGGGGAGCTGTTTTTT.